The source of this T cell receptor (beta chain) is a study of T cells in Graves' hyperthyroidism and ophthalmopathy. This clonotype was seen many times. Template material for amplifying TCR beta CDR3 regions consisted of RNA transcripts. During a first-round RT-PCR of the TCR CDR3, the HTBI primer set was used. TCRdb redid the calling of the multiplex PCR reads with MiXCR, one entry per CDR3 protein. The table shows about 640,000 distinct CDR3 sequences, with 20% occurring only once. The sample taken for sequencing was blood. The sequence derives from a man between 25 and 39 years old with Graves' ophthalmopathy.

The CDR3 DNA reads as TGTGCCAGCAGTTATAGTACCAGCACAGATACGCAGTATTTT. Amino acid sequence: CASSYSTSTDTQYF. This sequence joins TRBV28 and TRBJ2-3; D is ambiguous. The CDR3 extends over 14 amino acids. V lost 4 bases and J 0 bases, leaving 8 bases between the germline ends. CDR1 is MDHEN and CDR2 is SYDVKM in the germline V gene.